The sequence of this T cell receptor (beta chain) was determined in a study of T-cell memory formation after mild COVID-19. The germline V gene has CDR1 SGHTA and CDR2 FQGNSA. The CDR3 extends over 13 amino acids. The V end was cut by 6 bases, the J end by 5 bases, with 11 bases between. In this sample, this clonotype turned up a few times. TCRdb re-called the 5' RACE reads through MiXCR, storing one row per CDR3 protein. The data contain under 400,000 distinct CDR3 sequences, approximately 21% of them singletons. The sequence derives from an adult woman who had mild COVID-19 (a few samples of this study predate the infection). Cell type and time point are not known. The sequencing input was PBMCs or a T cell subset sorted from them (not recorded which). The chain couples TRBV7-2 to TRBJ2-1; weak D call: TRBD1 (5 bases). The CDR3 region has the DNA TGTGCCAGCAGAGTACCACAGGACAATGAGCAGTTCTTC. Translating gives CASRVPQDNEQFF.